The T cell receptor (beta chain) described here comes from a study of T cell responses to AZD1222 COVID-19 vaccine. Overall study: The analysis combined second doses at about 4 or about 12 weeks. Study-wide results and caveats: Mostly white British, mostly female donors; authors suggested clonal diversity may be underestimated. Recipients of two AZD1222 doses showed rising Spike-specific TCR breadth and depth. The span of vaccine-associated CD4 TCRs extended across spike, with dominance at 160-218 and 743-854.

Method: immunoSEQ multiplex PCR; TCRdb's copy keeps in-frame clones and lacks some. The sample holds about 150,000 clones; 90% are singletons and the top ten take 1.5% to 2%. This clone was observed once. Its target is not known. The CDR3 has 13 amino acids. Losses at the gene ends were 4 bases for V and 7 bases for J; bases not matched to a gene: 4. Germline lookup yields CDR1 KGHSH and CDR2 LQKENI. The V call is TRBV18, the J call TRBJ1-2; 9 nucleotides agree with TRBD1. Sequenced here: peripheral blood, sampled on day 0 of AZD1222 vaccination. This receptor was obtained from an adult in good health. The CDR3 bases are TGTGCCAGCTCACACCCGGACAGGGGTGGCTACACCTTC. This codes for CASSHPDRGGYTF.